A few counts support the clone carrying this T cell receptor beta chain. What it binds is unknown. This sample stems from a study of cytomegalovirus exposure and HLA in healthy donors. Findings of the study overall: When a later analysis compared HLA-associated TCR beta chains with equally common others, the HLA-associated chains turned out to be more clonally expanded and to have lower generation probabilities. Trimming of TCR beta V- and J-genes showed a link, identified in a later analysis, to a missense DCLRE1C variant.

13 Jbeta primers and 60 Vbeta primers were used for the PCR. Profiled with immunoSEQ multiplex PCR; TCRdb holds only in-frame clones, not every one. This sample yields 200,000 to 250,000 clones, of which around 80% are seen a single time; less than 20% belongs to the top ten. V was pared by 5 bases and J by 4 bases, with 17 bases between. CDR1 is SGHAT, CDR2 FQNNGV, per germline. This CDR3 is 15 amino acids long. Sequences were obtained from PBMCs. The V call is TRBV11-2, the J call TRBJ1-1; TRBD1 is a possible D gene (5 bases). This clonotype was sampled from a man aged 35-49 years in good health and CMV-seronegative. The CDR3 nucleotides are TGTGCCAGCAGCCTCGGGACTCTCGCTATCACTGAAGCTTTCTTT. Translated: CASSLGTLAITEAFF.